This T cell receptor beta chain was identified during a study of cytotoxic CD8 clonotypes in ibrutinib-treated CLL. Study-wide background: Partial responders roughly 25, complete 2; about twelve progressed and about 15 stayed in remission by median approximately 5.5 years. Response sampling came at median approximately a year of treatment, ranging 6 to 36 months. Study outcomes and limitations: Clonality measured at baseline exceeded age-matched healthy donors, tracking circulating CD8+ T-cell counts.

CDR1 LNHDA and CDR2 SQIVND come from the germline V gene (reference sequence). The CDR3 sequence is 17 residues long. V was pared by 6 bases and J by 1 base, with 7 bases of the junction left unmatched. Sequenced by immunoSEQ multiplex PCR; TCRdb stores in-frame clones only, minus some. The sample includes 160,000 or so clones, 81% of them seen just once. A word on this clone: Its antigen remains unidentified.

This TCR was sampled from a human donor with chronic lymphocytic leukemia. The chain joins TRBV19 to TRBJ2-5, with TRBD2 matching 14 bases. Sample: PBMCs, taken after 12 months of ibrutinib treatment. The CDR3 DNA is TGTGCCAGTAGCCTACGGACTAGCGGGGGGACCCAAGAGACCCAGTACTTC. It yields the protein CASSLRTSGGTQETQYF.